The entry that follows covers one T cell receptor (beta chain) sequence. The data stem from a study of glioma-infiltrating T cells. TCR alpha and beta CDR3 regions were amplified from RNA using iRepertoire nested multiplex PCR. One entry per CDR3 protein, called by TCRdb with MiXCR from the multiplex PCR reads. This sample has 300,000 to 450,000 distinct CDR3 sequences; 41% occur once, and the top ten carry more than 10%. Between the trimmed V and J ends, which lost 1 base and 4 bases, there was a span of 13 bases. CDR1 and CDR2 from the germline V gene are SGHVS and FNYEAQ. The CDR3 contains 15 residues.

This TCR came from a human donor with low-grade glioma or glioblastoma, undergoing nonglioma brain surgery, or in good health (not recorded which). Sequences were obtained from glioma tissue, nonneoplastic brain tissue, or PBMCs (not recorded which). The rearrangement joins TRBV7-6 to TRBJ1-2; unclear D gene. The CDR3 protein is CASSLVAGGGYGYTF. The CDR3 region has the DNA TGTGCCAGCAGCTTAGTTGCAGGAGGAGGCTATGGCTACACCTTC.